The 30 T cell receptor beta chains reported below all come from one sample, sequenced in a study of OX40 agonist ivuxolimab in advanced cancers. Repertoires were generated with immunoSEQ multiplex PCR, while TCRdb's copy carries only in-frame clones and drops some. This table holds roughly 86,000 clones, roughly nine tenths found once. The starting material was CD4+ or CD8+ T cells sorted from blood, obtained in a trial of the OX40 agonist ivuxolimab. The receptors were sampled from an adult with an advanced solid tumor such as melanoma, head and neck, liver or kidney cancer.

This sequence joins TRBV5-4 and TRBJ2-7; D possibly matches TRBD1 or TRBD2 (5 bases each). The germline V gene encodes CDR1 SGHNT and CDR2 YYREEE (reference sequence). V lost 4 bases to trimming and J lost 5 bases, with 13 bases between them. There are 13 residues in the CDR3. The CDR3 sequence: CASSRPQGDEQYF. CDR3 in DNA: TGTGCCAGCAGCCGCCCTCAGGGAGACGAGCAGTACTTC.

The rearrangement joins TRBV5-1 to TRBJ1-3; D not resolved. The germline V gene encodes CDR1 SGHRS and CDR2 YFSETQ. V was shortened by 3 bases and J by 0 bases, with 10 bases between the two germline ends. The CDR3 totals 15 residues. The CDR3 coding sequence is TGCGCCAGCAGCTCCGGGCCTCTCTCTGGAAACACCATATATTTT. This gives the protein CASSSGPLSGNTIYF.

The J gene is TRBJ1-3, the V gene TRBV5-8; D is undetermined. The V end lost 2 bases, the J end lost 2 bases, and 2 bases lay between the germline ends. The CDR3 has 12 residues. The germline gives CDR1 SGHTS, CDR2 YDEGEE. CDR3 region: CASSFTGNTIYF. The CDR3 nucleotides are TGTGCCAGCAGCTTTACTGGAAACACCATATATTTT.

The J gene is TRBJ2-5, the V gene TRBV27; D not resolved. CDR1 is MNHEY and CDR2 is SMNVEV in the germline V gene (reference sequence). The CDR3 runs 13 residues. V lost 5 bases, J lost 4 bases, and 11 bases lay in between. In nucleotides, the CDR3 is TGTGCCAGCAGTGGCCCCGGGCGAGAGACCCAGTACTTC. It yields the protein CASSGPGRETQYF.

The rearrangement links TRBV19 to TRBJ1-2, with no clear D. V gave up 4 bases and J gave up 7 bases, with 10 bases separating them. This CDR3 has 12 amino acids. The germline gives CDR1 LNHDA, CDR2 SQIVND (reference sequence). The CDR3 protein is CASSNRLGGYTF. The DNA of the CDR3 is TGTGCCAGTAGTAACAGACTAGGTGGCTACACCTTC.

By sample fraction, this clone is medium-sized. This chain joins TRBV28 and TRBJ1-5, with D unclear. V lost 6 bases and J 8 bases, leaving 14 bases between the germline ends. From germline, CDR1 is MDHEN and CDR2 SYDVKM. This CDR3 has 13 amino acids. CDR3 sequence reads: CASSLRAEKPQHF. The CDR3 DNA reads as TGTGCCAGCAGCCTAAGAGCTGAGAAGCCCCAGCATTTT. The full variable domain, its missing parts supplied by reference TRBV28 and TRBJ1-5, is DVKVTQSSRYLVKRTGEKVFLECVQDMDHENMFWYRQDPGLGLRLIYFSYDVKMKEKGDIPEGYSVSREKKERFSLILESASTNQTSMYLCASSLRAEKPQHFGDGTRLSIL.

The chain couples TRBV14 to TRBJ2-5; TRBD1 aligns across 10 bases. Trimming removed 4 bases from V and 1 base from J; junction bases left unmatched: 6. The V gene's germline CDR1 is SGHDN and CDR2 FVKESK. This CDR3 is 16 amino acids long. The CDR3 is CASSLLRTGGQETQYF. The CDR3 nucleotides read TGTGCCAGCAGCCTACTCAGGACAGGGGGCCAAGAGACCCAGTACTTC. Drawing the rest from reference TRBV14 and TRBJ2-5, the complete variable domain is EAGVTQFPSHSVIEKGQTVTLRCDPISGHDNLYWYRRVMGKEIKFLLHFVKESKQDESGMPNNRFLAERTGGTYSTLKVQPAELEDSGVYFCASSLLRTGGQETQYFGPGTRLLVL.

The chain uses TRBV10-3 and TRBJ2-2, with D maybe TRBD2 (5 bases). The CDR3 extends over 14 amino acids. Germline assignment: CDR1 ENHRY and CDR2 SYGVKD. The V gene lost 1 base and the J gene lost 3 bases, with 6 bases spanning the gap. The CDR3 spells CAISEWTHTGELFF. Here the CDR3 DNA reads TGTGCCATCAGTGAGTGGACTCACACCGGGGAGCTGTTTTTT.

The gene calls are TRBV7-2 and TRBJ2-3, with 12 bases lining up with TRBD2. This CDR3 has 16 residues. The V gene's germline CDR1 is SGHTA and CDR2 FQGNSA. V was clipped by 5 bases and J by 5 bases; unmatched bases: 8. The CDR3 loop reads CASSRQTSGSGDTQYF. The CDR3 bases are TGTGCCAGCAGCCGCCAGACTAGCGGGAGCGGAGATACGCAGTATTTT. The full variable domain, in which reference TRBV7-2 and TRBJ2-3 provide the parts outside the CDR3, is GAGVSQSPSNKVTEKGKDVELRCDPISGHTALYWYRQSLGQGLEFLIYFQGNSAPDKSGLPSDRFSAERTGGSVSTLTIQRTQQEDSAVYLCASSRQTSGSGDTQYFGPGTRLTVL.

This clone has just one count. The rearrangement links TRBV29-1 to TRBJ1-1; D may be TRBD1 (6 bases). This CDR3 has 19 residues. CDR1 SQVTM and CDR2 ANQGSEA come from the germline V gene. V was clipped by 5 bases and J by 3 bases, with 31 bases between them. CDR3 in amino acids: CSVKVFLGILQGTYTEAFF. CDR3 DNA: TGCAGCGTTAAGGTATTTTTGGGAATATTGCAGGGGACTTACACTGAAGCTTTCTTT.

J is TRBJ1-1 and V is TRBV12-5; no clear D gene. Germline V lookup: CDR1 LGHNT, CDR2 FRNRAP. V lost 0 bases, J lost 11 bases, and 13 bases lay in between. The CDR3 is made up of 13 amino acids. The CDR3 spells CASGLVRVNEAFF. The CDR3 DNA follows: TGTGCTAGTGGTTTGGTACGGGTTAACGAGGCTTTCTTT.

The CDR3 nucleotides read TGTGCCAGCACCATTCCCCGCGCACCAAAGAATGAGCAGTTCTTC. This encodes CASTIPRAPKNEQFF. The chain carries TRBV7-9 and TRBJ2-1, with D unresolved. Trimming took off 7 bases at V and 7 bases at J, with 20 bases between the two ends. The CDR3 has 15 residues. The germline V gene encodes CDR1 SEHNR and CDR2 FQNEAQ (reference sequence).

The chain links TRBV30 to TRBJ2-5; no definite D call. The CDR3 has 14 amino acids. Germline V CDR1 and CDR2: GTSNPN, SVGIG (reference sequence). Trimming left V 3 bases short and J 0 bases short, with 11 bases between. The CDR3 DNA is TGTGCCTGGAGGGGGTACGAGTACCAAGAGACCCAGTACTTC. It encodes CAWRGYEYQETQYF.

This chain joins TRBV6-1 and TRBJ1-2; D might be TRBD1 (6 bases). CDR1 is MNHNS and CDR2 is SASEGT in the germline V gene. V dropped 4 bases and J dropped 4 bases, with 10 bases sitting between them. CDR3 length equals 13 residues. CDR3 region: CASSATTGYGYTF. In nucleotides, the CDR3 is TGTGCCAGCAGTGCGACGACAGGCTATGGCTACACCTTC.

V usage is TRBV5-1 and J usage is TRBJ2-3; unclear D gene. Germline CDR1 SGHRS, CDR2 YFSETQ. The CDR3 is 14 residues long. Trimming removed 0 bases at V and 6 bases at J, with 11 bases between. The CDR3: CASSLVGSRDTQYF. The CDR3 coding sequence is TGCGCCAGCAGCTTGGTTGGTTCACGGGATACGCAGTATTTT.

The V and J genes are TRBV27 and TRBJ1-1; tentative D call: TRBD1 (5 bases). The CDR3 sequence is 15 residues long. V lost 5 bases to trimming and J lost 1 base, with 14 bases between them. The germline V gene encodes CDR1 MNHEY and CDR2 SMNVEV (reference sequence). This CDR3 is CASSLRGPTNTEAFF. The DNA of the CDR3 is TGTGCCAGCAGTCTACGGGGACCGACGAACACTGAAGCTTTCTTT.

The CDR3 region has the DNA TGCGCCAGCAGCCATCGCCTAGCGGGGGCCACCAGCTCCTACAATGAGCAGTTCTTC. Amino acid sequence: CASSHRLAGATSSYNEQFF. The chain joins TRBV4-1 to TRBJ2-1; 10 nucleotides agree with TRBD2. After removal of 3 bases from V and 0 bases from J, the junction contained 11 bases not matched to a gene. The CDR3 totals 19 residues. Looked up from germline, CDR1 is MGHRA and CDR2 is YSYEKL.

The V gene is TRBV19, the J gene TRBJ2-3; the D is unclear. Trimming pared 3 bases from V and 10 bases from J, leaving 11 bases between. There are 12 residues in the CDR3. CDR1 is LNHDA and CDR2 is SQIVND in the germline V gene (reference sequence). CDR3 nucleotides: TGTGCCAGTAGTATCAGTGGTGGGGCGCAGTATTTT. This sequence encodes CASSISGGAQYF.

This clone has only one observation. The chain joins TRBV6-1 to TRBJ1-1; 7 bases line up with TRBD1. Germline CDR1 is MNHNS and CDR2 is SASEGT. The CDR3 covers 14 residues. With V trimmed by 10 bases and J by 4 bases, 12 bases remained unmatched. The CDR3 DNA follows: TGTGCCACCTACAAAGGGGGCTGGGGCACTGAAGCTTTCTTT. Its translation: CATYKGGWGTEAFF.

The chain combines TRBV11-1 with TRBJ1-1; D unresolved. Germline V gene lookup returns CDR1 SGHAT and CDR2 FQDESV (reference sequence). Trimming removed 5 bases from V and 7 bases from J, with 14 bases in between. The CDR3 runs to 13 residues. CDR3: CASSPRGEFEAFF. In DNA, the CDR3 is TGTGCCAGCAGCCCTCGCGGTGAGTTTGAAGCTTTCTTT.

J is TRBJ2-7 and V is TRBV28; D possibly matches TRBD1 or TRBD2 (5 bases each). V lost 6 bases and J lost 2, with 14 bases in between. Germline V gene lookup returns CDR1 MDHEN and CDR2 SYDVKM. There are 14 residues in the CDR3. This chain's CDR3 is CASSAPGPTYEQYF. The CDR3 coding sequence is TGTGCCAGCAGCGCACCGGGACCCACCTACGAGCAGTACTTC.

This clone was seen just once. The chain couples TRBV5-4 to TRBJ2-7; D possibly uses TRBD1 or TRBD2 (5 bases each). The CDR3 is 16 amino acids. Germline lookup yields CDR1 SGHNT and CDR2 YYREEE (reference sequence). V was pared by 0 bases and J by 0 bases, with 13 bases between. The CDR3 DNA is TGTGCCAGCAGCTTGGAGGGGACGGTGAGCTCCTACGAGCAGTACTTC. Amino acids: CASSLEGTVSSYEQYF.

This sequence joins TRBV5-1 and TRBJ2-3; perhaps TRBD1 as D (5 bases). Germline loops: CDR1 SGHRS, CDR2 YFSETQ. Trimming pared 5 bases from V and 5 bases from J, leaving 15 bases between. The CDR3 runs 14 residues. DNA of the CDR3: TGCGCCAGCAGTGGATCAGGGTTTGGAGATACGCAGTATTTT. Translating gives CASSGSGFGDTQYF.

The chain is built from TRBV5-8 and TRBJ2-7, with D perhaps TRBD1 (6 bases). The germline gives CDR1 SGHTS, CDR2 YDEGEE. The CDR3 extends over 15 amino acids. Trimming took off 3 bases at V and 4 bases at J, with 17 bases between the two ends. The CDR3 DNA sequence: TGTGCCAGCAGCTGGGGGCTGGGGTCTAAGTACGAGCAGTACTTC. Translating it yields CASSWGLGSKYEQYF. Supplemented by reference TRBV5-8 and TRBJ2-7, the full variable domain reads EAGVTQSPTHLIKTRGQQATLRCSPISGHTSVYWYQQALGLGLQFLLWYDEGEERNRGNFPPRFSGRQFPNYSSELNVNALELEDSALYLCASSWGLGSKYEQYFGPGTRLTVT.

This chain connects TRBV6-5 to TRBJ2-7; tentatively, D is TRBD1 (6 bases). The CDR3 totals 12 residues. V was clipped by 6 bases and J by 2 bases, with 8 bases between them. In germline, CDR1 is MNHEY, CDR2 SVGAGI. The CDR3 region is CASRTGPYEQYF. CDR3 nucleotides: TGTGCCAGCAGGACAGGACCCTACGAGCAGTACTTC.

V and J are TRBV9 and TRBJ1-5; D call uncertain. CDR3 length: 15 residues. Germline V gene lookup returns CDR1 SGDLS and CDR2 YYNGEE. Trimming left V 5 bases short and J 7 bases short, with 19 bases between. CDR3: CASSQHSGGGQPQHF. The CDR3, as DNA: TGTGCCAGCAGTCAACATAGCGGTGGAGGACAGCCCCAGCATTTT.

The rearrangement joins TRBV29-1 to TRBJ2-1, with 7 bases matching TRBD2. The germline V gene encodes CDR1 SQVTM and CDR2 ANQGSEA. CDR3 length: 14 residues. Unmatched junction bases numbered 9, after V lost 4 bases and J lost 6 bases. The CDR3 protein is CSVVLGGVRNEQFF. In DNA form, the CDR3 reads TGCAGCGTTGTATTGGGGGGGGTGCGCAATGAGCAGTTCTTC.

The chain carries TRBV6-5 and TRBJ2-7, with no clear D. The CDR3 runs to 15 residues. Germline loops: CDR1 MNHEY, CDR2 SVGAGI. Trimming shortened V by 2 bases and J by 2 bases, and 13 bases separated the two germline ends. The CDR3 protein is CASSYNIAYPYEQYF. DNA of the CDR3: TGTGCCAGCAGTTACAACATTGCGTATCCCTACGAGCAGTACTTC.

The chain carries TRBV7-2 and TRBJ2-1; the match to TRBD2 covers 9 bases. V lost 5 bases to trimming and J lost 8 bases; unmatched junction nucleotides: 10. The CDR3 covers 15 residues. Germline CDR1 and CDR2: SGHTA and FQGNSA. The CDR3 bases are TGTGCCAGCAGCCCGCGGAGCGGGGGGTTTTATGAGCAGTTCTTC. Residues: CASSPRSGGFYEQFF. Combining the CDR3 with reference TRBV7-2 and TRBJ2-1 gives the whole variable domain GAGVSQSPSNKVTEKGKDVELRCDPISGHTALYWYRQSLGQGLEFLIYFQGNSAPDKSGLPSDRFSAERTGGSVSTLTIQRTQQEDSAVYLCASSPRSGGFYEQFFGPGTRLTVL.

The gene calls are TRBV19 and TRBJ2-1; 8 bases match TRBD1. J lost 6 bases, V lost 5 bases, and 9 bases had no gene match. Germline V gene data show CDR1 as LNHDA and CDR2 as SQIVND (reference sequence). CDR3 length: 15 amino acids. CDR3 bases: TGTGCCAGTAGTCGTGGACAGGGACAGTTCAATGAGCAGTTCTTC. Translating gives CASSRGQGQFNEQFF. The complete variable domain, with remaining parts taken from reference TRBV19 and TRBJ2-1, reads DGGITQSPKYLFRKEGQNVTLSCEQNLNHDAMYWYRQDPGQGLRLIYYSQIVNDFQKGDIAEGYSVSREKKESFPLTVTSAQKNPTAFYLCASSRGQGQFNEQFFGPGTRLTVL.